These 20 T cell receptor beta chains came from one sample sequenced in a study of blood T cells in healthy people across ages. Next came a second PCR, run for about 7 to 12 cycles, which used a sample-barcoded 5' primer along with a J-beta primer mix. TCRdb analysed the 5' RACE reads with MiXCR anew, one entry per CDR3 protein. Counted here are roughly 1.6 million distinct CDR3 sequences, around 35% occurring once; the ten biggest clones make up roughly 12%. The sequencing input was blood. The receptors originated from a woman in her thirties in good health.

The chain combines TRBV7-9 with TRBJ2-3, with TRBD2 matching over 9 bases. Germline V lookup: CDR1 SEHNR, CDR2 FQNEAQ (reference sequence). The CDR3 sequence is 17 residues long. V shed 4 bases and J 6 bases; nucleotides not matched to a gene: 14. The CDR3 loop reads CASSSSYSGGWGDTQYF. The CDR3 nucleotides read TGTGCCAGCAGCTCATCCTATAGCGGGGGCTGGGGGGATACGCAGTATTTT.

This clonotype was seen only a few times. This chain uses TRBV3-1 with TRBJ1-2; 11 bases align to TRBD1. The CDR3 extends over 16 amino acids. With 1 base clipped from V and 4 bases from J, the junction kept 5 bases outside the gene matches. Germline CDR1 reads LGHDT; CDR2 reads YNNKEL (reference sequence). DNA of the CDR3: TGTGCCAGCAGCCAAGGGACAGGGGGCTCCGTCTATGGCTACACCTTC. Translating gives CASSQGTGGSVYGYTF.

This clonotype has more than one count but fewer than ten. The chain carries TRBV4-2 and TRBJ2-7; D may be TRBD1 or TRBD2 (6 bases each). The CDR3 runs 14 residues. V was clipped by 2 bases and J by 0 bases, with 8 bases between them. Germline V gene data show CDR1 as LGHNA and CDR2 as YNFKEQ. CDR3 amino acids: CASSQRGASYEQYF. The CDR3 bases are TGTGCCAGCAGCCAAAGGGGGGCCTCCTACGAGCAGTACTTC.

Note on this clonotype: Possible read error: a much larger clone is one base away. J is TRBJ2-4 and V is TRBV6-2 or TRBV6-3; a possible D gene is TRBD2 (5 bases). Germline assignment: CDR1 MNHEY and CDR2 SVGEGT. The CDR3 runs 16 residues. CDR3 protein: CASSLFRVLAKNIEYF. The CDR3 DNA reads as TGTGCCAGCTCTCTTTTTCGGGTGCTAGCCAAAAACATTGAGTACTTC.

Of note for this clonotype: It may be a read error: a sequence one base away is much more abundant. The CDR3 DNA reads as TGCGCCAGCAGCCCGCTAGCGTTCGCGAATGAGCAGGTCTTC. This codes for CASSPLAFANEQVF. V usage is TRBV4-1 and J usage is TRBJ2-1; TRBD2 is a possible D gene (6 bases). Per the germline V gene, CDR1 is MGHRA and CDR2 is YSYEKL. The CDR3 spans 14 residues.

The chain has TRBV27 and TRBJ2-3, with 15 bases identical to TRBD2. The CDR3 is 14 amino acids. Trimming cost V 6 bases and J 10 bases; bases outside gene matches: 5. Germline CDR1 MNHEY, CDR2 SMNVEV (reference sequence). CDR3 bases: TGTGCCAGCAGGGGACTAGCGGGAGGTGGGCCGCAGTATTTT. It translates to CASRGLAGGGPQYF.

The rearrangement uses TRBV10-3 and TRBJ1-2; TRBD1 matches at 7 bases. V trimming: 3 bases; J trimming: 3 bases; junction bases outside the gene matches: 22. The CDR3 spans 20 residues. CDR1 and CDR2 (germline): ENHRY, SYGVKD. In nucleotides, the CDR3 is TGTGCCATCAGTGAAAATCGCGAAGACAGGGCTTCGAATATCCACTATGGCTACACCTTC. Protein: CAISENREDRASNIHYGYTF.

The chain has TRBV9 and TRBJ2-3; D is perhaps TRBD2 (7 bases). The CDR3 contains 16 residues. Trimming shortened V by 4 bases and J by 4 bases, and 19 bases separated the two germline ends. Germline V CDR1 and CDR2: SGDLS, YYNGEE. The DNA of the CDR3 is TGTGCCAGCAGCCCTCATGGGGGGGGCGGGTCAGATACGCAGTATTTT. This sequence encodes CASSPHGGGGSDTQYF. The full variable domain, rest sourced from reference TRBV9 and TRBJ2-3, is DSGVTQTPKHLITATGQRVTLRCSPRSGDLSVYWYQQSLDQGLQFLIQYYNGEERAKGNILERFSAQQFPDLHSELNLSSLELGDSALYFCASSPHGGGGSDTQYFGPGTRLTVL.

The chain employs TRBV15 and TRBJ2-1; 7 nucleotides agree with TRBD1. Germline V lookup: CDR1 LNHNV, CDR2 YYDKDF (reference sequence). The V and J ends lost 5 bases and 15 bases, in that order; junction bases with no gene match: 10. The CDR3 contains 12 residues. CDR3: CATSRAGQAPFF. The CDR3 nucleotides read TGTGCCACCAGCCGAGCCGGACAGGCACCGTTCTTC.

This clonotype came up a few times. This chain uses TRBV6-1 with TRBJ2-3; 7 bases line up with TRBD1. The CDR3 extends over 16 amino acids. Germline assignment: CDR1 MNHNS and CDR2 SASEGT. The junction had 15 bases not matched to a gene; V was cut back by 6 bases and J by 6 bases. The CDR3 sequence: CASRWTGGLSSDTQYF. The CDR3 coding sequence is TGTGCCAGCAGGTGGACAGGCGGACTGTCCTCTGATACGCAGTATTTT.

V and J are TRBV5-1 and TRBJ2-1; perhaps TRBD2 as D (6 bases). V was clipped by 4 bases and J by 8 bases, with 19 bases between them. The CDR3 contains 15 residues. Germline assignment: CDR1 SGHRS and CDR2 YFSETQ. The CDR3 bases are TGCGCCAGCAGCAGGGCGGGGATGGGATACGATGAGCAGTTCTTC. The encoded protein is CASSRAGMGYDEQFF.

As regards this clonotype: Lacking the conserved final phenylalanine or tryptophan, this CDR3 likely reflects a read error. The chain uses TRBV4-1 and TRBJ1-5; 8 bases fit TRBD1. The trim removed 3 bases at V and 5 bases at J, leaving 6 bases unmatched. The CDR3 spans 15 residues. Germline-derived CDR1 and CDR2 are MGHRA and YSYEKL. CDR3 loop: CASSHGDRGYQPQHL. The CDR3, as DNA: TGCGCCAGCAGCCACGGCGACAGGGGCTATCAGCCCCAGCATTTG.

The V gene is TRBV20-1, the J gene TRBJ2-7; the D gene is possibly TRBD1 (6 bases). V was pared by 4 bases and J by 0 bases, with 16 bases between. CDR3 size: 15 residues. Germline CDR1 is DFQATT and CDR2 is SNEGSKA (reference sequence). The CDR3 bases are TGCAGTGCTACTGCCGTACTGGACAGCTCCTACGAGCAGTACTTC. Its protein product is CSATAVLDSSYEQYF.

This clonotype showed up many times. The chain combines TRBV4-1 with TRBJ2-6; D may be TRBD2 (7 bases). With 4 bases removed from V and 4 bases from J, the gap between germline ends came to 17 bases. Per germline, CDR1 MGHRA and CDR2 YSYEKL. There are 17 residues in the CDR3. The CDR3 bases are TGCGCCAGCAGCCTTCTGGGGGGGACATCGGGGGCCAACGTCCTGACTTTC. Its protein is CASSLLGGTSGANVLTF.

As for this clonotype: Mismatch with germline at one junction end may stem from a read error. As DNA, the CDR3 is TGTGCCAGCTCACCCGGACAGGACTCCTTCGAGCAGTACTTC. Its protein product is CASSPGQDSFEQYF. The chain links TRBV18 to TRBJ2-7; 7 bases align to TRBD1. Germline-derived CDR1 and CDR2 are KGHSH and LQKENI. This CDR3 spans 14 amino acids.

This chain links TRBV6-2 or TRBV6-3 with TRBJ2-1, with TRBD2 matching 12 bases. The length of the CDR3 is 17 residues. Germline CDR1 MNHEY, CDR2 SVGEGT. V lost 2 bases, J lost 7 bases, and 9 bases stayed unmatched. CDR3 region: CASSYRKLAGGRNEQFF. The DNA for the CDR3 is TGTGCCAGCAGTTACCGAAAACTAGCGGGGGGACGAAATGAGCAGTTCTTC.

This clonotype was recorded a few times. This chain joins TRBV18 and TRBJ2-1; possibly TRBD1 for D (6 bases). V was pared by 3 bases and J by 5 bases, with 14 bases between. The CDR3 covers 15 residues. From germline, CDR1 is KGHSH and CDR2 LQKENI. The CDR3 DNA reads TGTGCCAGCTCACCGTTTGGACAGTTGAACAATGAGCAGTTCTTC. This gives the protein CASSPFGQLNNEQFF.

The rearrangement joins TRBV6-1 to TRBJ2-4; a weak D match, TRBD1 (6 bases). The assigned J gene may be wrong: the sequence end matches TRBJ2-7 better. Per germline, CDR1 MNHNS and CDR2 SASEGT. The CDR3 covers 15 residues. The CDR3 DNA is TGTGCCAGCAGTGAATGGGCAGGGGCGTCCCACGAGCAGTACTTC. Its protein product is CASSEWAGASHEQYF.

This clonotype has at least ten counts. V is TRBV29-1 and J is TRBJ2-7; 7 bases align to TRBD1. The CDR3 consists of 12 residues. The junction had 5 bases not matched to a gene; V was cut back by 6 bases and J by 3 bases. The germline CDR1 and CDR2 sequences are SQVTM and ANQGSEA. Written as DNA, the CDR3 is TGCAGCGTACAGGGGACCCACTACGAGCAGTACTTC. The encoded protein is CSVQGTHYEQYF.

This chain connects TRBV6-5 to TRBJ1-5; TRBD1 might be the D (6 bases). The CDR3 length is 14 residues. Trimming stripped 7 bases from V and 7 bases from J, with 17 bases between. Germline CDR1 and CDR2: MNHEY and SVGAGI. In nucleotides, the CDR3 is TGTGCCAGCAAAACCAGGGGAGGTGACCAGCCCCAGCATTTT. Translation gives CASKTRGGDQPQHF.